These 10 T cell receptor beta chains came from one sample sequenced in a study of blood T cell repertoires in COVID-19. The repertoire was sequenced with immunoSEQ multiplex PCR; TCRdb's copy has only in-frame clones and lacks some. The sample records fewer than 250,000 clones, about 87% being singletons. Sequencing was carried out using PBMCs or T cells enriched from blood (not recorded which). All receptors come from a woman aged 25 to 39 with acute COVID-19.

The rearrangement uses TRBV7-2 and TRBJ2-2, with 10 bases that match TRBD2. The junction had 8 bases not matched to a gene; V was cut back by 2 bases and J by 2 bases. This CDR3 is built from 18 residues. In germline, CDR1 is SGHTA, CDR2 FQGNSA. CDR3 protein: CASSLMSSGGANTGELFF. The CDR3 coding sequence is TGTGCCAGCAGCTTAATGTCGAGCGGGGGGGCTAACACCGGGGAGCTGTTTTTT.

The chain recombines TRBV9 with TRBJ1-2; 8 bases agree with TRBD1. Trimming took 1 base from V and 3 from J; bases not matched to a gene: 2. The CDR3 spans 14 residues. The germline V gene has CDR1 SGDLS and CDR2 YYNGEE. The CDR3 coding sequence is TGTGCCAGCAGCGTAACGACAGGGGACTATGGCTACACCTTC. Its protein is CASSVTTGDYGYTF. Drawing the rest from reference TRBV9 and TRBJ1-2, the complete variable domain is DSGVTQTPKHLITATGQRVTLRCSPRSGDLSVYWYQQSLDQGLQFLIQYYNGEERAKGNILERFSAQQFPDLHSELNLSSLELGDSALYFCASSVTTGDYGYTFGSGTRLTVV.

This clone was detected once. The chain is built from TRBV6-5 and TRBJ2-7; 8 bases line up with TRBD1. The CDR3 is 15 amino acids. Germline CDR1 MNHEY, CDR2 SVGAGI. J lost 5 bases, V lost 6 bases, and 12 bases had no gene match. The chain's CDR3 is CASRDGTGAINEQYF. The CDR3, as DNA: TGTGCCAGCAGAGACGGGACAGGCGCAATCAACGAGCAGTACTTC.

The rearrangement joins TRBV11-3 to TRBJ2-7; 7 bases align to TRBD2. From germline, CDR1 is SGHNT and CDR2 YENEEA. This CDR3 contains 14 residues. Losses at the gene ends were 0 bases for V and 3 bases for J; bases not matched to a gene: 2. The CDR3 bases are TGTGCCAGCAGCTTAGATGGGAGGGACTACGAGCAGTACTTC. Translated, it gives CASSLDGRDYEQYF.

The sample holds one count of this clone. CDR3 bases: TGTGCCAGCAGCTTAAGCGGGGGGAACACCGGGGAGCTGTTTTTT. Encoded protein: CASSLSGGNTGELFF. The rearrangement uses TRBV7-2 and TRBJ2-2; TRBD2 aligns across 8 bases. V trimming: 2 bases; J trimming: 1 base; junction bases outside the gene matches: 0. CDR1 and CDR2 (germline): SGHTA, FQGNSA. The CDR3 runs 15 residues.

This clone was detected a few times. This rearrangement joins TRBV6-5 to TRBJ1-6; 9 bases map to TRBD1. This CDR3 is 15 amino acids long. J gave up 9 bases and V 6 bases, and 9 bases lay outside the gene matches. Looked up from germline, CDR1 is MNHEY and CDR2 is SVGAGI. CDR3 sequence: CASRRQGVRGSPLHF. In DNA, the CDR3 is TGTGCCAGCAGGCGACAGGGGGTAAGGGGTTCACCCCTCCACTTT.

The chain employs TRBV7-9 and TRBJ1-1; 7 bases are shared with TRBD1. V trimming: 7 bases; J trimming: 0 bases; junction bases outside the gene matches: 8. Germline V lookup: CDR1 SEHNR, CDR2 FQNEAQ (reference sequence). There are 15 residues in the CDR3. CDR3 protein: CASTHSGTVNTEAFF. The CDR3 DNA reads TGTGCCAGCACCCATTCCGGGACAGTGAACACTGAAGCTTTCTTT.

The chain employs TRBV30 and TRBJ1-2, with 7 bases that match TRBD1. Germline CDR1 reads GTSNPN; CDR2 reads SVGIG (reference sequence). The CDR3 length is 14 residues. The trim removed 2 bases at V and 2 bases at J, leaving 5 bases unmatched. The CDR3 nucleotides are TGTGCCTGGAGTAACAGACAGGGAAACTATGGCTACACCTTC. Protein: CAWSNRQGNYGYTF.

J is TRBJ1-1 and V is TRBV5-1; TRBD1 is a possible D gene (5 bases). CDR1 and CDR2 (germline): SGHRS, YFSETQ. There are 15 residues in the CDR3. V was shortened by 4 bases and J by 5 bases, with 18 bases between the two germline ends. The CDR3 bases are TGCGCCAGCAGCCGCGGGACCGAAGGACTAACTGAAGCTTTCTTT. This sequence encodes CASSRGTEGLTEAFF.

The genes are TRBV4-1 and TRBJ2-3; TRBD2 agrees at 8 bases. The CDR3 runs to 15 residues. The germline CDR1 and CDR2 sequences are MGHRA and YSYEKL. V lost 4 bases, J lost 2 bases, and 5 bases stayed unmatched. Here the CDR3 reads CASSPSGLATDTQYF. The CDR3, as DNA: TGCGCCAGCAGCCCCTCTGGACTAGCCACAGATACGCAGTATTTT.